Below, 2 T cell receptor beta chains from the same sample are listed, as sequenced in a study of blood T cell repertoires in COVID-19 (dated by TCRdb to between 2020 and 2021). The method behind the library was the immunoSEQ multiplex PCR assay. Sourced from immuneACCESS, this table was stored by TCRdb with only in-frame sequences that have V and J called. A share of the clones is absent; for the studies checked, an unresolved V gene accounts for under half, and the remainder has no known explanation. The sample records some 160,000 clones, around 82% of which are singletons. About a tenth of the sample goes to the ten largest clones. What was sequenced was peripheral blood. The source is an older man with active or convalescent COVID-19.

DNA for the CDR3: TGTGCCTGGAGTCCACTAGCGGGAGTCGCGGGGGAGCTGTTTTTT. Its protein is CAWSPLAGVAGELFF. The V and J genes are TRBV30 and TRBJ2-2, with TRBD2 matching over 11 bases. Trimming took 2 bases from V and 8 from J; bases not matched to a gene: 7. CDR1 is GTSNPN and CDR2 is SVGIG in the germline V gene (reference sequence). CDR3 length: 15 amino acids.

The chain carries TRBV5-4 and TRBJ2-2; 7 positions match TRBD2. Germline CDR1 SGHNT, CDR2 YYREEE (reference sequence). This CDR3 has 15 amino acids. J lost 1 base, V lost 4 bases, and 4 bases had no gene match. CDR3 sequence (DNA): TGTGCCAGCAGCCCACGGGGGGTGAACACCGGGGAGCTGTTTTTT. It encodes CASSPRGVNTGELFF.